The T cell receptor beta chain described here comes from a study of blood T cell repertoires in COVID-19. Study overall: The study drew acute and convalescent COVID-19 samples from the United States, Italy and Spain.

This CDR3 is 16 amino acids long. After removal of 1 base from V and 4 bases from J, the junction contained 6 bases not matched to a gene. Germline V lookup: CDR1 MGHRA, CDR2 YSYEKL. Participant-reported clinical history was the basis for cohort assignment. Two negative PCRs, clearance, or symptom resolution were required of recovered Cohort 3 donors. Methods used by the authors: Estimates of nucleated cell counts were drawn from the amplification of reference gene primers. Clones were read by immunoSEQ multiplex PCR, and TCRdb kept only the in-frame ones, dropping some. That table furnishes V, J and clone size, whereas the DNA furnished D and trimming. In the table there are around 300,000 clones, roughly nine tenths of which are singletons.

The origin of this receptor is a woman aged 25 to 39 who had recovered from COVID-19. Sequencing input: PBMCs or T cells enriched from blood (not recorded which). J is TRBJ2-1 and V is TRBV4-1, with TRBD2 identical over 8 bases. CDR3 nucleotide sequence: TGCGCCAGCAGCCAAGTCTTCCAGCGGGAGTACAATGAGCAGTTCTTC. Encoded protein: CASSQVFQREYNEQFF.